This TCR beta chain was documented in a study (dated by TCRdb to the mid-2010s). Regarding the study in general: The study set out to test whether tumor-infiltrating Tregs in breast cancer get recruited from blood Tregs or are instead converted in situ from other CD4+ T cell subsets.

Compared with the rest of its sample, this clonotype is medium-sized (0.01 to 0.1%). Its antigen remains unidentified. No quality values exist for individual bases; no much larger clone is one base distant. Paper-wide results and their limitations: The TCR alpha and beta sequences of tumor-infiltrating Tregs showed the greatest overlap with tumor naive CD4+ T cells, followed by blood naive CD4+ T cells. Across 23 patients, roughly 13% of tumor Treg TRBV12-4/TRBJ1-2 sequences were shared with naive CD4+ cells, compared with less than 2% shared with blood Tregs or memory cells. The validation in the larger cohort was limited to a single TCR beta V-J rearrangement instead of whole repertoires. Tumor memory CD4+ T cell TCR gene usage was found to cluster with blood and lymph node memory CD4+ cells and with lymph node naive CD4+ cells.

Receptor libraries were prepared by multiplex PCR. The instrument given in TCRdb is Ion Torrent PGM. In the roughly 25-patient analysis, TRBV12-4/TRBJ1-2 clonotypes were amplified using adaptor-ligated barcode primers. TRBV12-4/TRBJ1-2 amplicons from the roughly 25-patient cohort were sequenced on the Ion Personal Genome Machine system. Concerning the study's data processing: Sequencing data were pooled across the five patients for each of nine subset-tissue groups and compared by unsupervised clustering of TCR gene usage. The Morisita-Horn index was used to calculate repertoire similarity, with shared sequences weighted by how much each contributed to each repertoire. Clones were called with MiXCR by TCRdb after fastp trimmed the public reads at Q25, and only in-frame beta chains were retained. Rows matching on CDR3 protein sequence are summarized as one entry with the most common DNA and genes. The V and J calls, along with clone size, are taken from TCRdb and not from the paper's own processing. Across this sample there are more than 1,500 distinct CDR3 sequences, with 1% to 1.5% seen only once. The ten largest account for about 21% of the sample.

Its CDR3 holds 14 amino acids, cysteine through phenylalanine. The sequence is cut down to CDR3 DNA, 42 bases in frame from base 1. The junction shows trimming of 6 bases on V and 7 bases on J, and the gene matches do not reach 10 bases of it. The Miltenyi Naive CD4+ T Cell Isolation kit was used to purify naive CD4+ T cells, and CD25 microbeads were used to remove Tregs. A larger group of about 23 breast cancer patients was studied by sequencing a single TRBV12-4/TRBJ1-2 rearrangement in tumor Tregs and blood Treg, naive and memory CD4+ cells. Ficoll density gradient centrifugation was used to isolate mononuclear cells from either lymph nodes or 50 to 65 ml of peripheral blood. FACS confirmed that the sorted cell populations were more than 90% pure.

Sequences were obtained from naive CD4+ T cells sorted from blood. In the paper's terms, the cell subset or site label means: naive CD4+ T cells, CD4+CD45RA+CD25-. The sequence links TRBV12-3 or TRBV12-4 to TRBJ1-2, with 8 bases aligning to TRBD1. This TCR was recovered from a female donor with breast cancer. Here the CDR3 is given as CASSRGQGIGGYTF. The DNA sequence is given as TGTGCCAGCAGCCGAGGACAGGGAATAGGTGGCTACACCTTC.